Sequencing of this T cell receptor beta chain was carried out in a study of cytomegalovirus exposure and HLA in healthy donors. Study as a whole: Earlier, 100 million or so unique TCR beta sequences were recovered from around 190 million T cells by an analysis. Overall study findings and caveats: The study flagged some 180 TCR beta chains as cytomegalovirus-associated. In an earlier analysis, most TCR beta V segments were productive about 87% or about 30% of the time.

Researchers ran the PCR with 60 Vbeta and 13 Jbeta primers. Method: immunoSEQ multiplex PCR; TCRdb's copy keeps in-frame clones and lacks some. Here the sample spans around 150,000 clones, about 75% being singletons. The donors gave bone marrow, and they were healthy. Deletions cut 0 bases from V and 4 bases from J, with 6 bases between. CDR1 and CDR2 from the germline V gene are LNHNV and YYDKDF (reference sequence). The CDR3 is made up of 13 amino acids. For this clone: Its specificity is unknown.

Material: PBMCs. V and J are TRBV15 and TRBJ1-1, with D unresolved. This TCR came from a woman aged 45-60 years in good health and CMV-seropositive. For the CDR3, the DNA is TGTGCCACCAGCAGAGATCACGGCACTGAAGCTTTCTTT. The encoded protein is CATSRDHGTEAFF. Based on the CDR3 plus reference TRBV15 and TRBJ1-1, the full variable domain is DAMVIQNPRYQVTQFGKPVTLSCSQTLNHNVMYWYQQKSSQAPKLLFHYYDKDFNNEADTPDNFQSRRPNTSFCFLDIRSPGLGDTAMYLCATSRDHGTEAFFGQGTRLTVV.